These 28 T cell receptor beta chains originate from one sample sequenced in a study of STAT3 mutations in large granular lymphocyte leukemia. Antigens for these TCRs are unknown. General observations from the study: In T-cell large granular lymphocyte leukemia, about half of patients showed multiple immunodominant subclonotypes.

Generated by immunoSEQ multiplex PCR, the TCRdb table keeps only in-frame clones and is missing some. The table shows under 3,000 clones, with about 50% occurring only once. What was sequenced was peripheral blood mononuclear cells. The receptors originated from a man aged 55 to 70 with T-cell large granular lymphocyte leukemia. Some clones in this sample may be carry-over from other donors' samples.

CDR3 nucleotide sequence: TGTGCCAGCAGCCAAGATCTAACAGGTGGGCGCTACACCTTC. Its translation is CASSQDLTGGRYTF. The J gene is TRBJ1-2, the V gene TRBV4-2; weak D call: TRBD1 (5 bases). The V end lost 0 bases, the J end lost 9 bases, and 14 bases lay between the germline ends. Per the germline V gene, CDR1 is LGHNA and CDR2 is YNFKEQ. The CDR3 loop spans 14 amino acids.

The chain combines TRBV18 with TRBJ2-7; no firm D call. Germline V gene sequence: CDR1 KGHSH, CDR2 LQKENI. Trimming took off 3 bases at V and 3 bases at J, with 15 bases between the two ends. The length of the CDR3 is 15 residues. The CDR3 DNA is TGTGCCAGCTCACCGATTAGAGTGGAGAACTACGAGCAGTACTTC. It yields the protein CASSPIRVENYEQYF.

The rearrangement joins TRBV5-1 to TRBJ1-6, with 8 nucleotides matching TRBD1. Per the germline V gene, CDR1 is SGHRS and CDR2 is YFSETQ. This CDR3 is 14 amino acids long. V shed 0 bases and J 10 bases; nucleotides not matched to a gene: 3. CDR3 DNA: TGCGCCAGCAGCTTGGAGGGACAGGTGTCACCCCTCCACTTT. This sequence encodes CASSLEGQVSPLHF.

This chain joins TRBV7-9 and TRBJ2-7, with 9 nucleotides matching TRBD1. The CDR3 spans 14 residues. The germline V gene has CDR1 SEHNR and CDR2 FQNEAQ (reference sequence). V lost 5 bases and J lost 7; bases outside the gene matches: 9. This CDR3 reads CASSPGTGSREQYF. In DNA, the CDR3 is TGTGCCAGCAGCCCCGGGACAGGGAGTCGTGAGCAGTACTTC.

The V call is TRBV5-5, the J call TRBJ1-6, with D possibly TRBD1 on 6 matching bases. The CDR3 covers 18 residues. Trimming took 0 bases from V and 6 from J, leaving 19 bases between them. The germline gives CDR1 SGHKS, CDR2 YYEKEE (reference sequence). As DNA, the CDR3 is TGTGCCAGCAGCTTGGCCGCGGGACACCTGAGGTCTAATTCACCCCTCCACTTT. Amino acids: CASSLAAGHLRSNSPLHF.

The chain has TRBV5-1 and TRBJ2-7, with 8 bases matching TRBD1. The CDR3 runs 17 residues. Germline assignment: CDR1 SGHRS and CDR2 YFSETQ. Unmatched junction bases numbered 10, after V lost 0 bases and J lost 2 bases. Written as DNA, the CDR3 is TGCGCCAGCAGCTTGGCTCCCGGACAGGGTGGAACCTACGAGCAGTACTTC. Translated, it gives CASSLAPGQGGTYEQYF.

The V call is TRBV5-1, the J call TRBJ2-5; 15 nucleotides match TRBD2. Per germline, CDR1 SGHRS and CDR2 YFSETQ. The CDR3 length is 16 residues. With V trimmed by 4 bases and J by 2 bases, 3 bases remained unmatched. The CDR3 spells CASSRTSGGAQETQYF. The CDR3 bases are TGCGCCAGCAGCCGGACTAGCGGGGGGGCTCAAGAGACCCAGTACTTC.

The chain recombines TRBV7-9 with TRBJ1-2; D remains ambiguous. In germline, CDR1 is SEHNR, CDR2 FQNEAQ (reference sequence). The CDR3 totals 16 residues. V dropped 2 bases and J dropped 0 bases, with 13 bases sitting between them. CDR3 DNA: TGTGCCAGCAGCTTATTGTCAGCGGACGCTAACTATGGCTACACCTTC. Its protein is CASSLLSADANYGYTF. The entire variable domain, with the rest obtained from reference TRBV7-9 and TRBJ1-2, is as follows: DTGVSQNPRHKITKRGQNVTFRCDPISEHNRLYWYRQTLGQGPEFLTYFQNEAQLEKSRLLSDRFSAERPKGSFSTLEIQRTEQGDSAMYLCASSLLSADANYGYTFGSGTRLTVV.

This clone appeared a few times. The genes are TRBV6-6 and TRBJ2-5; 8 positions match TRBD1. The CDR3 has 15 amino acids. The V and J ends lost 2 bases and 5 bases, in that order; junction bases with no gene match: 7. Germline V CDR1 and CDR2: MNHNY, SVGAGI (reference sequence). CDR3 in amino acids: CASSYPGQGFETQYF. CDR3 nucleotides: TGTGCCAGCAGTTACCCCGGACAGGGATTCGAGACCCAGTACTTC.

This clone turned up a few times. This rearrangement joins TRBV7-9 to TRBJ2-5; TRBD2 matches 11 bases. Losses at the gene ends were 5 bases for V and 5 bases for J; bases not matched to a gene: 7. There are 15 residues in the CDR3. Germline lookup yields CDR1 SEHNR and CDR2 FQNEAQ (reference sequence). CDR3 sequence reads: CASSPILAGDETQYF. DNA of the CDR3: TGTGCCAGCAGCCCGATACTAGCGGGGGATGAGACCCAGTACTTC.

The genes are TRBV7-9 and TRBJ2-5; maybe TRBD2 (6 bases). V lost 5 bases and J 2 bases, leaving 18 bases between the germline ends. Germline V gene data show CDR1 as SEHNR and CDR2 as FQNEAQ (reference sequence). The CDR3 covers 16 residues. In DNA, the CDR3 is TGTGCCAGCAGCCCGAAGACTAGTAAGGGGCAAGAGACCCAGTACTTC. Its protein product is CASSPKTSKGQETQYF.

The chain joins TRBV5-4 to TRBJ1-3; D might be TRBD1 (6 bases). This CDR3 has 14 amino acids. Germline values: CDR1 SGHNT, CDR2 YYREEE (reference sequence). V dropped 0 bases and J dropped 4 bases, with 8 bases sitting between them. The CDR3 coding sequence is TGTGCCAGCAGCTTGGAGGGGGTAGGAAACACCATATATTTT. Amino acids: CASSLEGVGNTIYF.

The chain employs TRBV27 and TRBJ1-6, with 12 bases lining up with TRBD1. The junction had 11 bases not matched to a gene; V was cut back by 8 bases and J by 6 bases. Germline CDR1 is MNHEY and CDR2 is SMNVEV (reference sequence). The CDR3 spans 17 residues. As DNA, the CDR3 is TGTGCCAGCTGTCCCGGGACAGGGGGCGGATGTAATTCACCCCTCCACTTT. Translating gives CASCPGTGGGCNSPLHF.

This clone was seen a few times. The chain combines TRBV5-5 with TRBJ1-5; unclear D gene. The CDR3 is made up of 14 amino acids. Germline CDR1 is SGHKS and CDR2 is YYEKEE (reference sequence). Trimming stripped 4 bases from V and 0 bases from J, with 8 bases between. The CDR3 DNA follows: TGTGCCAGCAGCCCGATTTCTAGCAATCAGCCCCAGCATTTT. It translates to CASSPISSNQPQHF.

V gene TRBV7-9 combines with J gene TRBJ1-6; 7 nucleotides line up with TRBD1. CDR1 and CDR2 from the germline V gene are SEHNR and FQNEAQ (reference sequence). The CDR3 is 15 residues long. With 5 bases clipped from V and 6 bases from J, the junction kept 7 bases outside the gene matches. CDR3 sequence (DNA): TGTGCCAGCAGCAAGGACAGGAGCCTTAATTCACCCCTCCACTTT. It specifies CASSKDRSLNSPLHF.

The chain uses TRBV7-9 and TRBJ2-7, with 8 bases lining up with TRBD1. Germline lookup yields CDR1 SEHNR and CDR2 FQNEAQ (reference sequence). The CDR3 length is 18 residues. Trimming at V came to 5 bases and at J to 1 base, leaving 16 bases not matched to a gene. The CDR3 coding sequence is TGTGCCAGCAGCCCCCGGGGCAGGGGGCCCTTTGCGTCCTACGAGCAGTACTTC. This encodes CASSPRGRGPFASYEQYF.

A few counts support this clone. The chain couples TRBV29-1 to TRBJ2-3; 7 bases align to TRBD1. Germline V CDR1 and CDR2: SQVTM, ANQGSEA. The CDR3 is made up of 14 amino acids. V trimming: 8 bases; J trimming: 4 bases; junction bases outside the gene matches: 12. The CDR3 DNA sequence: TGCAGCTCTGGGGACAGTGTAGGGGCAGATACGCAGTATTTT. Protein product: CSSGDSVGADTQYF.

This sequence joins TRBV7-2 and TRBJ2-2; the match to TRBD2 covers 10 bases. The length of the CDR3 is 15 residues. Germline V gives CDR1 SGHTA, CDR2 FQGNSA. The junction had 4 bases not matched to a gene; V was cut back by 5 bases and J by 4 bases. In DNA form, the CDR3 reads TGTGCCAGCAGCCTAAGCGGGGGGGGCACCGGGGAGCTGTTTTTT. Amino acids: CASSLSGGGTGELFF. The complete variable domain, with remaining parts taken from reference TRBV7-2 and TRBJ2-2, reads GAGVSQSPSNKVTEKGKDVELRCDPISGHTALYWYRQSLGQGLEFLIYFQGNSAPDKSGLPSDRFSAERTGGSVSTLTIQRTQQEDSAVYLCASSLSGGGTGELFFGEGSRLTVL.

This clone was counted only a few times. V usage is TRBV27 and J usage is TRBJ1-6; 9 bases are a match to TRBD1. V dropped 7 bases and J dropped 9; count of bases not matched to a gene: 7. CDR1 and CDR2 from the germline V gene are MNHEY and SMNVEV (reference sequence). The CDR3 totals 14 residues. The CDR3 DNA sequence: TGTGCCAGCACTACTACAGGGGGCACTTCACCCCTCCACTTT. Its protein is CASTTTGGTSPLHF.

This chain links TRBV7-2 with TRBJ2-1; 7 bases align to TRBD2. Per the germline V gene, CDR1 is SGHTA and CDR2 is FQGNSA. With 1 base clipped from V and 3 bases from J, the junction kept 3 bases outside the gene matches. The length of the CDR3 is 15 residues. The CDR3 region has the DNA TGTGCCAGCAGCTTAGATGGGACTAACTACAATGAGCAGTTCTTC. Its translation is CASSLDGTNYNEQFF.

CDR3 in amino acids: CASSLDQGEHSPLHF. CDR3 nucleotide sequence: TGTGCCAGCAGCCTGGACCAGGGGGAACATTCACCCCTCCACTTT. The V and J genes are TRBV5-4 and TRBJ1-6; TRBD1 matches 7 bases. Germline lookup yields CDR1 SGHNT and CDR2 YYREEE (reference sequence). The CDR3 has 15 amino acids. J lost 8 bases, V lost 4 bases, and 9 bases had no gene match.

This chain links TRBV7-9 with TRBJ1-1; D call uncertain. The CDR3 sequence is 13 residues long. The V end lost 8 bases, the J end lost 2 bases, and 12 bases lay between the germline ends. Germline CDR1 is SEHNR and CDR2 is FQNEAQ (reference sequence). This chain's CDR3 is CASGREFNTEAFF. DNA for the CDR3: TGTGCCAGCGGTCGGGAATTTAACACTGAAGCTTTCTTT.

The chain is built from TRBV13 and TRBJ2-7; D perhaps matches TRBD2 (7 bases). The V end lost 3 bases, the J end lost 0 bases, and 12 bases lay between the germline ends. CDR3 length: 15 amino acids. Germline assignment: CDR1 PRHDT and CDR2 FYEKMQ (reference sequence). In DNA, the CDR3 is TGTGCCAGCAGCTTCCGGGGGGCCAGCTCCTACGAGCAGTACTTC. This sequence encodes CASSFRGASSYEQYF.

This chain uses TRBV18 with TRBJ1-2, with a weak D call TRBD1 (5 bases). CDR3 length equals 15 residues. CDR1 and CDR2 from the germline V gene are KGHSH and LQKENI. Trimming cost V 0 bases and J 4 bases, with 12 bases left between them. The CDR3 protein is CASSPPGGGSYGYTF. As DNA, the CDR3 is TGTGCCAGCTCACCACCGGGGGGAGGCAGCTATGGCTACACCTTC.

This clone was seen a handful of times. The CDR3 loop is CASSLAARSYVDEQFF. The CDR3 region has the DNA TGTGCCAGCAGCTTAGCGGCTAGATCCTATGTGGATGAGCAGTTCTTC. This sequence joins TRBV7-9 and TRBJ2-1; D call uncertain. In germline, CDR1 is SEHNR, CDR2 FQNEAQ (reference sequence). Trimming left V 0 bases short and J 8 bases short, with 17 bases between. There are 16 residues in the CDR3.

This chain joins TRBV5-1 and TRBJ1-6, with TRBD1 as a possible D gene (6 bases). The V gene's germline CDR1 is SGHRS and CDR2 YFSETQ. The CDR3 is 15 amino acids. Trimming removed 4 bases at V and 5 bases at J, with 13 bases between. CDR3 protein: CASSPITGNNSPLHF. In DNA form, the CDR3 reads TGCGCCAGCAGCCCGATAACAGGGAATAATTCACCCCTCCACTTT.

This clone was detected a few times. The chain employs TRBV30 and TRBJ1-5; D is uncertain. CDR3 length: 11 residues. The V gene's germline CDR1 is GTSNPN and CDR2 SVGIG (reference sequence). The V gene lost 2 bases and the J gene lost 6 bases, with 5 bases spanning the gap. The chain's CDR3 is CAWSKGQPQHF. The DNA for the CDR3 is TGTGCCTGGAGTAAGGGTCAGCCCCAGCATTTT.

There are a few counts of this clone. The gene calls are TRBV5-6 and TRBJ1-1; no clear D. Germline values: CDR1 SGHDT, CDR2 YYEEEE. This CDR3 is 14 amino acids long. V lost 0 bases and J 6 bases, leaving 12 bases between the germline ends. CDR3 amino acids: CASSLVALSPEAFF. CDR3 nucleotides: TGTGCCAGCAGCTTGGTCGCGCTTTCCCCTGAAGCTTTCTTT.